The present TCR beta chain was sequenced within a study of early T cells in non-severe SARS-CoV-2 infection. Germline V lookup: CDR1 LGHNT, CDR2 FRNRAP. This CDR3 is 14 amino acids long. Losses at the gene ends were 6 bases for V and 4 bases for J; bases not matched to a gene: 6. Attached unique molecular identifiers marked individual cDNA molecules. TCRdb reprocessed the 5' RACE reads via MiXCR and lists one record per CDR3 protein. The sample yields about 110,000 distinct CDR3 sequences, over 10% seen once. The source is an adult who was a healthcare worker with PCR-confirmed SARS-CoV-2 infection or an uninfected control (not recorded which). V is TRBV12-5 and J is TRBJ2-3; 8 bases are shared with TRBD1. Sequencing input: whole blood. Here the CDR3 DNA reads TGTGCTAGTGGGGGACAGGCTCAGGCAGATACGCAGTATTTT. It codes for CASGGQAQADTQYF.